Listed here are 5 T cell receptor beta chains from one sample, sequenced in a study of vaccination effects on CD4 cells after COVID-19. Only in-frame clones appear in the TCRdb table, and some are missing; sequencing was by immunoSEQ multiplex PCR. The data contain roughly 25,000 clones, roughly two thirds of them singletons. Prior to sequencing, the ViraFEST assay stimulated PBMC with viral peptide pools, which expanded the antigen-specific CD4+ T cells. The authors isolated CD4+ T cells after ten to eleven days of culture. Nucleocapsid antibody tests were negative, and the vaccine recipients had no prior SARS-CoV-2 infection. Their cognate antigens are unknown. The specimen was CD4+ T cells from PBMCs cultured with SARS-CoV-2 spike peptides, collected before COVID-19 vaccination. These receptors were taken from a human donor who received a COVID-19 vaccine.

By proportion, this clone is medium-sized. The V and J genes are TRBV11-2 and TRBJ1-1; TRBD1 might be the D (5 bases). CDR1 is SGHAT and CDR2 is FQNNGV in the germline V gene. V lost 3 bases and J 8 bases, leaving 16 bases between the germline ends. The CDR3 contains 14 residues. This chain's CDR3 is CASSFATGTREAFF. DNA of the CDR3: TGTGCCAGCAGCTTCGCGACCGGGACCCGCGAAGCTTTCTTT.

This clone was seen a few times. The chain couples TRBV6-5 to TRBJ1-3; D is uncertain. V shed 2 bases and J shed 2 bases, with 10 bases lying between them. From germline, CDR1 is MNHEY and CDR2 SVGAGI. The CDR3 has 15 residues. CDR3 in amino acids: CASSYVGKPGNTIYF. The CDR3 coding sequence is TGTGCCAGCAGTTACGTCGGGAAACCTGGAAACACCATATATTTT.

The V and J genes are TRBV6-8 and TRBJ2-4; TRBD1 is a possible D gene (6 bases). The CDR3 extends over 15 amino acids. Germline CDR1 is MNHGY and CDR2 is SAAAGT. Trimming shortened V by 2 bases and J by 5 bases, and 13 bases separated the two germline ends. Written as DNA, the CDR3 is TGTGCCAGCAGTTACCCAGGGGCAGGGGAAAACATTCAGTACTTC. The encoded protein is CASSYPGAGENIQYF.

This chain links TRBV4-2 with TRBJ1-5; 12 bases are a match to TRBD1. Germline V gene sequence: CDR1 LGHNA, CDR2 YNFKEQ. V was clipped by 1 base and J by 7 bases; unmatched bases: 8. This CDR3 contains 17 residues. CDR3 DNA: TGTGCCAGCAGCCAAGGCCAAAGCGGGACAGGGGGCCAGCCCCAGCATTTT. The encoded protein is CASSQGQSGTGGQPQHF.

This clone has a handful of counts. V and J are TRBV11-2 and TRBJ2-3; a weak D match, TRBD2 (6 bases). Trimming removed 1 base at V and 0 bases at J, with 11 bases between. CDR3 length: 16 residues. Germline V lookup: CDR1 SGHAT, CDR2 FQNNGV. The CDR3 spells CASSLGAGGSTDTQYF. The CDR3 bases are TGTGCCAGCAGCTTAGGGGCAGGAGGGAGCACAGATACGCAGTATTTT. Variable domain in full (rest from reference TRBV11-2 and TRBJ2-3): EAGVAQSPRYKIIEKRQSVAFWCNPISGHATLYWYQQILGQGPKLLIQFQNNGVVDDSQLPKDRFSAERLKGVDSTLKIQPAKLEDSAVYLCASSLGAGGSTDTQYFGPGTRLTVL.